The present TCR beta chain was sequenced within a study of T cell changes during pregnancy in multiple sclerosis. Produced via immunoSEQ multiplex PCR; TCRdb's table is partial and in-frame only. The table includes fewer than 85,000 clones, 85% to 95% detected once. Looked up from germline, CDR1 is MNHNS and CDR2 is SASEGT. V lost 10 bases and J lost 12, with 18 bases in between. The CDR3 runs to 12 residues. The sequence derives from a female donor with multiple sclerosis, enrolled in a pregnancy study. The chain uses TRBV6-1 and TRBJ1-4, with D hard to call. The sample in question was peripheral blood, obtained in the second trimester of pregnancy. CDR3 sequence reads: CATGAVRVELFF. For the CDR3, the DNA is TGTGCCACTGGCGCCGTCCGGGTAGAACTGTTTTTT.